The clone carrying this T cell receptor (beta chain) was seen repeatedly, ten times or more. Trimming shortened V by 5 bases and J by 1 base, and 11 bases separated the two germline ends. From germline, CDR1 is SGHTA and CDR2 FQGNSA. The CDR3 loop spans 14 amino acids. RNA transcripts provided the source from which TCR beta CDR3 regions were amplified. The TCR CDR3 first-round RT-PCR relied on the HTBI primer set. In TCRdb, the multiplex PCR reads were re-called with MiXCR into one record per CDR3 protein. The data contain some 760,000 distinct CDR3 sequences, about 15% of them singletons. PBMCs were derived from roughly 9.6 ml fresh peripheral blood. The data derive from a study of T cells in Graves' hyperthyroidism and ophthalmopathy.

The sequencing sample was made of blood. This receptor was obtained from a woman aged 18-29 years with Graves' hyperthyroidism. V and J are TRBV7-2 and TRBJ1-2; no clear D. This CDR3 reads CASSRAGSNYGYTF. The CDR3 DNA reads TGTGCCAGCAGCCGCGCCGGGAGTAACTATGGCTACACCTTC.